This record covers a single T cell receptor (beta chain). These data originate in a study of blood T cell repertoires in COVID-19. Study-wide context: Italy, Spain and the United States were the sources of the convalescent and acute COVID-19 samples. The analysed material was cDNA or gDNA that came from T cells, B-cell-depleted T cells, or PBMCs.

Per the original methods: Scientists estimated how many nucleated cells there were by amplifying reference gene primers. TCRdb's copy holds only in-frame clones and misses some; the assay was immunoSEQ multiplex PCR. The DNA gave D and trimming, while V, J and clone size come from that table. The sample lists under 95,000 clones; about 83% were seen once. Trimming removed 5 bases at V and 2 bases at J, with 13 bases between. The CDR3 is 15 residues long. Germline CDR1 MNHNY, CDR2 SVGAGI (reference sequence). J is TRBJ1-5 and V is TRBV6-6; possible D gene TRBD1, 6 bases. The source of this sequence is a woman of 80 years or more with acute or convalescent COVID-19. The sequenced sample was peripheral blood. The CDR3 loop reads CASSAQGPGNQPQHF. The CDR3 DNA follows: TGTGCCAGCAGTGCACAGGGTCCCGGCAATCAGCCCCAGCATTTT.